Listed below are T cell receptor beta chains from one sample, sequenced in a study of T cell responses to AZD1222 COVID-19 vaccine. TCRdb keeps only in-frame clones here, not all; method: immunoSEQ multiplex PCR. The data show approximately 46,000 clones, 80% to 90% seen once. This material consisted of peripheral blood, taken 28 days after the second AZD1222 dose. The source of these receptors is an adult who received the AZD1222 COVID-19 vaccine. CDR3s include the opening cysteine and the closing phenylalanine or tryptophan.

v_call	cdr3_length	cdr3_aa
TRBV15	13	CATSRDGGAEAFF
TRBV28	13	CASSPPGERGYTF
TRBV6-5	15	CASIFRGTNTGELFF
TRBV25-1	16	CASSHRGRRNTGELFF
TRBV4-3	16	CASSQDRTGLRQPQHF
TRBV2	16	CASGELGGWSNQPQHF
TRBV3-1/TRBV3-2	12	CASSQGGNTIYF
TRBV19	13	CASSQAEGGEQYF
TRBV6-2/TRBV6-3	11	CASSYNQPQHF
TRBV18	13	CASSPLALGEQFF
TRBV2	15	CASSVVAGGPHEQYF
TRBV6-5	16	CASSYSLGGGRTEAFF
TRBV19	16	CASSIVLMLAKNIQYF
TRBV5-1	14	CASSLASGAPGYTF
TRBV27	17	CASSPGQGRIQNTEAFF
TRBV20-1	10	CSALGERQFF
TRBV5-1	14	CASSPGQGQETQYF
TRBV5-1	15	CASSSQGAGGYEQYF
TRBV19	14	CASSMLESYNEQFF
TRBV2	12	CASSVGGDTQYF
TRBV4-3	14	CASSREGLYDEQFF
TRBV5-6	14	CASSLVDRNYGYTF
TRBV7-3	14	CASSLLGYYNEQFF
TRBV19	13	CASSITGNQPQHF
TRBV30	13	CAWSVGWNTEAFF
TRBV28	15	CASSSRTGSYQPQHF
TRBV10-3	14	CAISEGGGNSPLHF
TRBV6-5	15	CASSYLRQGTYEQYF
TRBV5-1	15	CASSSGLAGEGTQYF
TRBV5-4	14	CASSLVAGGDTQYF
TRBV9	13	CASSVASQDTQYF
TRBV3-1/TRBV3-2	14	CASSPPSGTYGYTF
TRBV2	14	CASSLGSLLQPQHF
TRBV20-1	14	CSASRADPSYEQYF
TRBV5-1	17	CASSLDPGWATYNEQFF
TRBV3-1/TRBV3-2	17	CASSQDTMTGGNDEQFF
TRBV28	16	CASRGLAEADSYEQYF
TRBV5-6	16	CASSLDYRVAGDTQYF
TRBV2	14	CASSPGQAVYEQYF
TRBV7-2	17	CASSHPGGSANTGELFF
TRBV19	13	CASSIGLNYGYTF
TRBV27	13	CASSLRRQETQYF
TRBV27	14	CASSLGTKPHEQYF
TRBV19	11	CASSMTAEAFF
TRBV28	18	CASTPFGTGVISNQPQHF
TRBV19	18	CASSRRGATDGTNEKLFF
TRBV11-3	14	CASSLGQAIDTQYF
TRBV21-1	15	CASRNRRALNTEAFF
TRBV30	11	CAWSTGNTIYF
TRBV4-3	15	CASSQDRTGLETQYF
TRBV5-1	15	CASSLAPGFNYGYTF
TRBV4-1	16	CASSRRGRDSGNTIYF
TRBV28	14	CASSLVLRLRGQYF
TRBV7-2	15	CASSLGMSSGNTIYF
TRBV11-3	15	CASSTWTQRGNEQFF
TRBV7-2	16	CASSLYLPGLGQPQHF